The entry below describes one T cell receptor (beta chain). This clonotype was recorded at least ten times. Its target antigen remains unknown. Per-base qualities were not stored, and no clone one base away is much larger. The sample comes from a study of neurological immune-mediated disorders (dated by TCRdb to between 2018 and 2021). About the full investigation: Peripheral blood TCR-beta repertoires from patients with HTLV-I-associated myelopathy (HAM/TSP), patients with multiple sclerosis, and healthy controls were compared in the study using UMI-based sequencing. Alongside PBMC samples, the set of more than 85 TCR-beta libraries contained longitudinal samples, technical triplicates, and paired CD4+ and CD8+ T-cell subsets that had been sorted. Of the 60 to 70 subjects in the cohort, about 14 were HAM/TSP patients, some 35 were multiple sclerosis patients, and some 20 were healthy controls. What the research found in general, with its limitations: Across subjects, expanded clones never shared an identical CDR3 amino acid sequence, which suggests that the TCR-beta repertoires in every group were private. TCR clonal expansion was highest in HAM/TSP patients and lowest in MS patients, with MS patients falling below even healthy controls.

The junction shows trimming of 5 bases on V and 5 bases on J, plus 9 bases between the germline ends. In the germline V gene, CDR1 corresponds to SNHLY and CDR2 to FYNNEI. Inclusive of the bounding cysteine and phenylalanine, the CDR3 is 12 residues long. Only CDR3 DNA is held: 36 bases, read in frame from base 1. cDNA was synthesized by template-switch 5'RACE using a primer carrying a 10-nucleotide random unique molecular identifier by which each TCR transcript was tagged. Every sequencing run yielded over 170 million TCR-beta sequences covering 15-18 subjects. The RNeasy kit was used for extraction of total RNA. TCR-beta VDJ regions were amplified with primers for the TCR constant region and the 5'RACE anchor, using the KAPA Real-time Library Amplification kit. A first PCR added sample indexes and Illumina adaptors, after which a second PCR increased the library yield. After purification with Ampure beads, the TCR product of roughly 650 bp was size-selected on a 2% E-gel SizeSelection system. Library quality was checked on a Bioanalyzer, concentration was measured with Qubit, and libraries were quantified with the Kapa Library Quantification kit before pooling. Paired-end 2 x 150 bp sequencing of the libraries was performed on an Illumina HiSeq 2500. To increase sequence diversity, roughly 24-31% phiX was spiked into each library pool. The study's own analysis went as follows. Quality-filtered reads were processed with the UMI-based MiGEC pipeline, which removed over 80% of raw TCR sequences during error correction. IMGT germline references were used for alignment of VDJ genes, and clonotypes were defined by a unique CDR3 amino acid sequence together with V-J genes. Clonal expansion, Shannon diversity and CDR3 relatedness (CalcPairwiseDistances, ClusterSamples) were evaluated with VDJtools, and phylogenetic trees were built with CLCbio workbench. Expanded clones were defined as having at least 8 unique UMIs, based on coefficient-of-variation modelling across technical triplicates. Using fastp trimming at Q25 and MiXCR clonotype assembly, TCRdb reanalyzed the public sequencing data and kept in-frame beta chains. Entries that share a CDR3 protein sequence are merged under the most common genes and DNA. The V and J calls and clone size come from TCRdb's table, not from the authors' own analysis. This sample is represented by approximately 21,000 distinct CDR3 sequences; 5.5% to 8% of them were singletons. The ten top clones hold about 42% of the sample.

Healthy controls were blood bank volunteers in Maryland, USA. TCR libraries for sorted subsets were made from roughly 950,000 sorted CD4+ or CD8+ T cells. PBMCs were separated from peripheral blood using Ficoll-Hypaque density gradient centrifugation and then cryopreserved in liquid nitrogen. The study also sequenced paired sorted CD4+ and CD8+ subsets from healthy controls, HAM/TSP patients and MS patients. The sequenced material came from CD8+ T cells from blood. This receptor was identified in a man younger than 35 in good health. The sequence links TRBV2 to TRBJ2-5; the D gene is perhaps TRBD1, from 6 matching bases. For the CDR3, the sequence is CASSYRAETQYF. The DNA reads TGTGCCAGCAGTTACAGGGCTGAGACCCAGTACTTC. Full variable domain (CDR3 extended with the reference TRBV2 and TRBJ2-5 proteins): EPEVTQTPSHQVTQMGQEVILRCVPISNHLYFYWYRQILGQKVEFLVSFYNNEISEKSEIFDDQFSVERPDGSNFTLKIRSTKLEDSAMYFCASSYRAETQYFGPGTRLLVL.